This T cell receptor beta chain was obtained from a study of blood T cell repertoires in COVID-19. Original methodology: Estimates of nucleated cell counts were drawn from the amplification of reference gene primers. The table came from immunoSEQ multiplex PCR; TCRdb's copy has only in-frame clones and leaves some out. The V and J calls and clone size are taken from that table; D and trimming were inferred from the DNA. This sample has around 200,000 clones, with around 89% found just once. Ages ranged from about 18 to 89 years, with residence in about 24 US areas. Clinical history reported by participants formed the basis on which cohorts were assigned. Two negative PCRs, clearance, or symptom resolution characterized the recovered Cohort 3 donors. Trimming cost V 5 bases and J 1 base, with 6 bases left between them. CDR1 and CDR2 (germline): DFQATT, SNEGSKA (reference sequence). This CDR3 spans 11 amino acids.

The source of this sequence is a man aged 25 to 40 who had recovered from COVID-19. The sample comprised PBMCs or T cells enriched from blood (not recorded which). The chain joins TRBV20-1 to TRBJ2-7; tentative D call: TRBD1 (6 bases). This CDR3 is CSAGQSYEQYF. The CDR3 region has the DNA TGCAGTGCTGGACAGTCCTACGAGCAGTACTTC.